This T cell receptor (beta chain) is from a study of Graves' ophthalmopathy and Graves' hyperthyroidism. Study results and limitations: Blood was where most expanded thyroid clonotypes above 0.001 frequency also turned up.

Scientists amplified the TCR beta CDR3 regions from RNA transcripts. The authors performed first-round RT-PCR with HTBI primers and then a second-round multiplex PCR. TCRdb re-derived calls from the multiplex PCR reads in MiXCR, one entry per CDR3 protein. The data contain approximately 460,000 distinct CDR3 sequences, around 14% of them singletons. The germline V and J ends were trimmed by 0 bases and 5 bases, with 5 bases remaining between them. Germline V CDR1 and CDR2: SQVTM, ANQGSEA. There are 11 residues in the CDR3. About this clonotype: The antigen is unknown. A much larger clone is a single base away; this may be a read error. No conserved phenylalanine or tryptophan ends this CDR3, so it is likely a read error.

This sequence was found in a woman aged 30 to 39 with Graves' ophthalmopathy. V and J are TRBV29-1 and TRBJ2-7; the D is unclear. The sequencing input was blood. The CDR3 loop is CSVEDTHEQYS. In DNA, the CDR3 is TGCAGCGTTGAAGATACCCACGAGCAGTACTCC.